Here is one TCR beta chain with its context. The CDR3 is 11 amino acids. V lost 8 bases and J lost 0, with 2 bases in between. CDR1 is LNHDA, CDR2 SQIVND, per germline (reference sequence). The sample originates from a study of siplizumab effects on memory and regulatory T cells. Sequenced by immunoSEQ multiplex PCR; TCRdb stores in-frame clones only, minus some. The sample gives around 100,000 clones, around 92% of which show up once; just over 2.5% is in the top ten. The sequencing sample was made of CD4+ T cells sorted from blood. This sequence originates from a human donor in good health. Some clones in this sample may be carry-over from other donors' samples. This sequence joins TRBV19 and TRBJ1-3; no clear D gene. This CDR3 reads CASGSGNTIYF. The CDR3 nucleotides are TGTGCCAGTGGCTCTGGAAACACCATATATTTT. Full variable domain (remainder filled in from reference TRBV19 and TRBJ1-3): DGGITQSPKYLFRKEGQNVTLSCEQNLNHDAMYWYRQDPGQGLRLIYYSQIVNDFQKGDIAEGYSVSREKKESFPLTVTSAQKNPTAFYLCASGSGNTIYFGEGSWLTVV.